The next 24 T cell receptor beta chains were all read from a single sample in a study of T-cell reconstitution after alpha-beta-depleted transplantation in children. The library targeted TCRbeta and was prepared with unique molecular identifiers. TCRdb reanalysed the PCR reads using MiXCR and keeps one entry per CDR3 protein. The sample lists roughly 400,000 distinct CDR3 sequences; roughly 22% were seen once. This material consisted of PBMCs from the stem cell graft donor, taken from the stem cell graft. The receptors derive from a human donor who donated a stem cell graft to a child with acute myeloid leukemia.

This clonotype appeared a few times. V usage is TRBV28 and J usage is TRBJ2-3; no reliable D call. Trimming removed 7 bases at V and 6 bases at J, with 5 bases between. CDR1 and CDR2 (germline): MDHEN, SYDVKM. This CDR3 spans 10 amino acids. In DNA, the CDR3 is TGTGCCAGCATCGGGGATACGCAGTATTTT. This translates into CASIGDTQYF.

The genes are TRBV5-1 and TRBJ1-4, with 7 bases identical to TRBD1. This CDR3 is 16 amino acids long. Germline lookup yields CDR1 SGHRS and CDR2 YFSETQ. V lost 4 bases to trimming and J lost 7 bases; unmatched junction nucleotides: 13. The CDR3 sequence: CASSNAGTEYFEKLFF. The CDR3 DNA sequence: TGCGCCAGCAGCAACGCCGGGACAGAGTACTTTGAAAAACTGTTTTTT.

The J gene is TRBJ2-7, the V gene TRBV7-9, with TRBD2 identical over 7 bases. Germline lookup yields CDR1 SEHNR and CDR2 FQNEAQ (reference sequence). Trimming cost V 4 bases and J 3 bases; bases outside gene matches: 6. The length of the CDR3 is 14 residues. CDR3 in DNA: TGTGCCAGCAGCTCACTGGCTAGCGGCTACGAGCAGTACTTC. Amino acids: CASSSLASGYEQYF.

This clonotype appeared a few times. Written as DNA, the CDR3 is TGTGCCAGCAGCGTAGGGACACTAAGTCAGCCCCAGCATTTT. Translating gives CASSVGTLSQPQHF. The rearrangement links TRBV9 to TRBJ1-5, with D possibly TRBD1 on 5 matching bases. Trimming shortened V by 0 bases and J by 6 bases, and 10 bases separated the two germline ends. CDR3 length: 14 amino acids. The germline V gene encodes CDR1 SGDLS and CDR2 YYNGEE.

The table lists this clonotype with many counts. The chain is built from TRBV15 and TRBJ2-3; D possibly corresponds to TRBD2 (5 bases). The length of the CDR3 is 14 residues. V shed 8 bases and J shed 4 bases, with 16 bases lying between them. CDR1 and CDR2 (germline): LNHNV, YYDKDF (reference sequence). The CDR3 DNA follows: TGTGCCACCGCCAGCGCGGGTGGGGCAGATACGCAGTATTTT. Translation: CATASAGGADTQYF.

Only a few counts were recorded for this clonotype. This chain uses TRBV7-9 with TRBJ1-1; 8 bases map to TRBD1. Trimming removed 4 bases from V and 4 bases from J; junction bases left unmatched: 5. Looked up from germline, CDR1 is SEHNR and CDR2 is FQNEAQ (reference sequence). There are 14 residues in the CDR3. Here the CDR3 reads CASSSTGVVTEAFF. The CDR3 DNA follows: TGTGCCAGCAGCTCGACAGGGGTGGTCACTGAAGCTTTCTTT.

This clonotype was observed a few times. The rearrangement joins TRBV5-6 to TRBJ2-3; 8 nucleotides match TRBD2. The germline V gene has CDR1 SGHDT and CDR2 YYEEEE. There are 15 residues in the CDR3. J lost 6 bases, V lost 4 bases, and 10 bases had no gene match. The chain's CDR3 is CASSQGLGRVDTQYF. CDR3 nucleotides: TGTGCCAGCAGCCAGGGACTAGGGAGAGTGGATACGCAGTATTTT.

The chain combines TRBV7-8 with TRBJ2-5; 11 nucleotides align to TRBD1. Germline CDR1 is SGHVS and CDR2 is FQNEAQ. The V and J ends lost 1 base and 4 bases, in that order; junction bases with no gene match: 5. This CDR3 spans 16 amino acids. The CDR3 region is CASSLDGTGGRETQYF. The DNA for the CDR3 is TGTGCCAGCAGCTTAGACGGGACAGGGGGTCGAGAGACCCAGTACTTC.

The rearrangement links TRBV2 to TRBJ2-7; 12 positions agree with TRBD2. CDR1 SNHLY and CDR2 FYNNEI come from the germline V gene. This CDR3 is 16 amino acids long. The V segment lost 7 bases and the J segment 3 bases; nucleotides outside the gene matches: 10. The CDR3 DNA follows: TGTGCCAGCAAAAGACTAGCGGGAGTTGTTGTCTACGAGCAGTACTTC. Encoded protein: CASKRLAGVVVYEQYF.

This clonotype was picked up a small number of times. V and J are TRBV9 and TRBJ2-3; D might be TRBD1 (6 bases). Germline V gene lookup returns CDR1 SGDLS and CDR2 YYNGEE. CDR3 size: 18 residues. V was cut by 0 bases and J by 0 bases, with 17 bases left in between. In DNA, the CDR3 is TGTGCCAGCAGCGTAGCCCCCCCAGGGGTCGGGAGCACAGATACGCAGTATTTT. Amino acids: CASSVAPPGVGSTDTQYF.

This clonotype was recorded many times. The V call is TRBV20-1, the J call TRBJ2-7, with 10 nucleotides matching TRBD1. There are 14 residues in the CDR3. V shed 3 bases and J 5 bases; nucleotides not matched to a gene: 7. Germline CDR1 is DFQATT and CDR2 is SNEGSKA (reference sequence). The CDR3 loop is CSARAGTGEDEQYF. The DNA of the CDR3 is TGCAGTGCTAGGGCCGGGACAGGGGAGGACGAGCAGTACTTC.

A few counts support this clonotype. The chain has TRBV21-1 and TRBJ2-7; the table's TRBD1 call for D was not verified on the DNA. TRBV21-1 constitutes a pseudogene. The CDR3 contains 16 residues. In nucleotides, the CDR3 is TGTGCCAGCAGCAAGGCTCCCGGACAGGGTCGTTACGAGCAGTACTTC. It codes for CASSKAPGQGRYEQYF.

This clonotype occurred a few times. The V and J genes are TRBV11-2 and TRBJ2-1; 8 nucleotides agree with TRBD2. CDR1 and CDR2 (germline): SGHAT, FQNNGV. The CDR3 totals 15 residues. Trimming took 2 bases from V and 4 from J; bases not matched to a gene: 4. CDR3 region: CASSLWASGYNEQFF. In DNA form, the CDR3 reads TGTGCCAGCAGCTTATGGGCTAGCGGGTACAATGAGCAGTTCTTC.

This clonotype came up many times. The genes are TRBV12-3 or TRBV12-4 and TRBJ1-5; 10 nucleotides line up with TRBD1. V trimming: 6 bases; J trimming: 4 bases; junction bases outside the gene matches: 3. There are 14 residues in the CDR3. The CDR3 loop reads CASSRTGGNQPQHF. CDR3 nucleotide sequence: TGTGCCAGCAGCCGGACAGGGGGTAATCAGCCCCAGCATTTT.

This clonotype was seen many times. V and J are TRBV12-3 or TRBV12-4 and TRBJ1-5, with 8 bases aligning to TRBD1. The CDR3 extends over 14 amino acids. Unmatched junction bases numbered 5, after V lost 5 bases and J lost 5 bases. The CDR3 nucleotides read TGTGCCAGCAGTACAGGACAGGGATATCAGCCCCAGCATTTT. Its protein product is CASSTGQGYQPQHF.

The chain links TRBV5-6 to TRBJ1-6; D call uncertain. The CDR3 is 14 residues long. Per germline, CDR1 SGHDT and CDR2 YYEEEE. V was clipped by 1 base and J by 7 bases, with 9 bases between them. DNA for the CDR3: TGTGCCAGCAGCTTGCCCGGACGGAATTCACCCCTCCACTTT. It translates to CASSLPGRNSPLHF.

The chain joins TRBV28 to TRBJ1-1; D is unresolved. The germline CDR1 and CDR2 sequences are MDHEN and SYDVKM. CDR3 length: 14 residues. V was clipped by 0 bases and J by 3 bases, with 8 bases between them. CDR3 in amino acids: CASSLWQDHTEAFF. CDR3 nucleotides: TGTGCCAGCAGTTTATGGCAGGACCACACTGAAGCTTTCTTT.

This CDR3 is CASSSGTGGANQPQHF. In DNA form, the CDR3 reads TGCGCCAGCAGCTCCGGGACAGGGGGCGCGAATCAGCCCCAGCATTTT. The V call is TRBV5-1, the J call TRBJ1-5; the match to TRBD1 covers 12 bases. Germline CDR1 and CDR2: SGHRS and YFSETQ. The CDR3 spans 16 residues. V shed 3 bases, J shed 4 bases, and the junction held 5 bases outside the gene matches.

The rearrangement links TRBV10-2 to TRBJ1-5; no firm D call. This CDR3 has 14 residues. Germline V lookup: CDR1 WSHSY, CDR2 SAAADI. Trimming took off 4 bases at V and 2 bases at J, with 9 bases between the two ends. The CDR3 reads CASSAGMGNQPQHF. The CDR3 DNA reads as TGCGCCAGCAGTGCGGGGATGGGCAATCAGCCCCAGCATTTT.

This clonotype was picked up a small number of times. The rearrangement joins TRBV4-3 to TRBJ1-5; no clear D. The V end was cut by 1 base, the J end by 5 bases, with 6 bases between. Germline CDR1 and CDR2: LGHNA and YSLEER. The CDR3 is made up of 13 amino acids. The CDR3 DNA reads as TGCGCCAGCAGCCAAGTAGGAGATCAGCCCCAGCATTTT. Encoded protein: CASSQVGDQPQHF.

This clonotype was detected only once. V usage is TRBV19 and J usage is TRBJ2-7, with 11 bases fitting TRBD2. V lost 4 bases and J lost 12; bases outside the gene matches: 8. This CDR3 has 13 residues. CDR1 is LNHDA, CDR2 SQIVND, per germline (reference sequence). Here the CDR3 reads CASSSTSGGDRYF. The CDR3 DNA reads TGTGCCAGTAGTAGCACTAGCGGGGGCGATCGGTACTTC.

The chain uses TRBV20-1 and TRBJ2-3, with 7 bases matching TRBD2. V lost 5 bases, J lost 5 bases, and 16 bases stayed unmatched. Germline V gives CDR1 DFQATT, CDR2 SNEGSKA (reference sequence). The CDR3 totals 16 residues. The CDR3 DNA follows: TGCAGTGCTCAAGGTTGGTCGGCGGGAGCGATAGATACGCAGTATTTT. This codes for CSAQGWSAGAIDTQYF.

This clonotype showed up just a few times. J is TRBJ1-1 and V is TRBV7-8; the D is unclear. Germline CDR1 SGHVS, CDR2 FQNEAQ. V shed 5 bases and J shed 10 bases, with 17 bases lying between them. The CDR3 spans 13 residues. DNA of the CDR3: TGTGCCAGCAGCCCTTACAAGGTCGGCGGAGCTTTCTTT. As protein: CASSPYKVGGAFF.

The J gene is TRBJ1-1, the V gene TRBV12-3 or TRBV12-4, with 7 bases identical to TRBD1. The CDR3 length is 16 residues. The V segment lost 5 bases and the J segment 11 bases; nucleotides outside the gene matches: 20. CDR3 nucleotide sequence: TGTGCCAGCAGTGCCTCGGGGAGGGGGCATGTCGATCGGGCTTTCTTT. The encoded protein is CASSASGRGHVDRAFF.